These 16 T cell receptor beta chains came from one sample sequenced in a study of identical twins. TCRdb recomputed calls from the 5' RACE reads with MiXCR, one row per CDR3 protein. The data contain around 1.7 million distinct CDR3 sequences, around a third of them singletons. The sample comprised cord blood. These receptors came from a newborn girl in good health.

For the CDR3, the DNA is TGTGCCAGCAGCCCCTCTAGCTTCCATGAGCAGTTCTTC. This codes for CASSPSSFHEQFF. The chain carries TRBV11-2 and TRBJ2-1; D possibly corresponds to TRBD2 (5 bases). Germline V gives CDR1 SGHAT, CDR2 FQNNGV. CDR3 length equals 13 residues. V lost 5 bases to trimming and J lost 8 bases, with 13 bases between them. Variable domain in full (rest from reference TRBV11-2 and TRBJ2-1): EAGVAQSPRYKIIEKRQSVAFWCNPISGHATLYWYQQILGQGPKLLIQFQNNGVVDDSQLPKDRFSAERLKGVDSTLKIQPAKLEDSAVYLCASSPSSFHEQFFGPGTRLTVL.

The CDR3 spells CASSQDRWTEAFF. The CDR3 bases are TGTGCCAGCAGCCAAGATCGGTGGACTGAAGCTTTCTTT. This chain joins TRBV4-2 and TRBJ1-1; no definite D call. The length of the CDR3 is 13 residues. Germline V CDR1 and CDR2: LGHNA, YNFKEQ. V was cut by 0 bases and J by 5 bases, with 7 bases left in between.

This clonotype was seen ten or more times. The chain joins TRBV25-1 to TRBJ2-6; no reliable D call. V shed 3 bases and J shed 2 bases, with 2 bases lying between them. The CDR3 length is 13 residues. Germline CDR1 is MGHDK and CDR2 is SYGVNS. The CDR3 nucleotides are TGTGCCAGCAGTGAGCCTGGGGCCAACGTCCTGACTTTC. This gives the protein CASSEPGANVLTF.

The table lists this clonotype with a count of one. The germline gene is not matched at one end of the junction; a read error may be the cause. The rearrangement uses TRBV2 and TRBJ1-5; no reliable D call. The CDR3 totals 14 residues. CDR1 SNHLY and CDR2 FYNNEI come from the germline V gene. The CDR3 here is CTSTMRTPNQPQHF. The CDR3 coding sequence is TGTACCAGCACGATGAGGACTCCGAATCAGCCCCAGCATTTT. The full variable domain, rest sourced from reference TRBV2 and TRBJ1-5, is EPEVTQTPSHQVTQMGQEVILRCVPISNHLYFYWYRQILGQKVEFLVSFYNNEISEKSEIFDDQFSVERPDGSNFTLKIRSTKLEDSAMYFCTSTMRTPNQPQHFGDGTRLSIL.

This clonotype came up a few times. V usage is TRBV7-7 and J usage is TRBJ2-5, with D perhaps matching TRBD1 (6 bases). The CDR3 spans 13 residues. Trimming pared 6 bases from V and 3 bases from J, leaving 11 bases between. CDR1 and CDR2 (germline): SSHAT, FNYEAQ (reference sequence). The CDR3 here is CASSYRDKETQYF. The CDR3 DNA reads TGTGCCAGCAGTTACCGGGACAAAGAGACCCAGTACTTC.

This clonotype was seen ten or more times. V is TRBV29-1 and J is TRBJ2-5, with D tentatively TRBD1 (5 bases). Germline V lookup: CDR1 SQVTM, CDR2 ANQGSEA. Trimming shortened V by 5 bases and J by 7 bases, and 8 bases separated the two germline ends. There are 10 residues in the CDR3. In nucleotides, the CDR3 is TGCAGCGTTCTTAGGGGGACCCAGTACTTC. Translating it yields CSVLRGTQYF.

This clonotype was counted between two and nine times. The chain combines TRBV6-6 with TRBJ2-7; D is perhaps TRBD1 or TRBD2 (5 bases each). The CDR3 consists of 14 residues. CDR1 and CDR2 from the germline V gene are MNHNY and SVGAGI (reference sequence). Trimming took off 1 base at V and 5 bases at J, with 12 bases between the two ends. The CDR3 here is CASSYWSWGHEQYF. CDR3 coding DNA: TGTGCCAGCAGTTACTGGAGTTGGGGACACGAGCAGTACTTC.

As concerns this clonotype: Compared with germline, one end of the junction differs, possibly owing to a read error. This chain connects TRBV24-1 to TRBJ2-6, with D unclear. Germline V lookup: CDR1 KGHDR, CDR2 SFDVKD. This CDR3 is built from 18 residues. As DNA, the CDR3 is TGTGCCGCCAGTGACGCCGAAGCCCCACTCTCTGGGGCCAACGTCCTGACTTTC. This gives the protein CAASDAEAPLSGANVLTF.

This rearrangement joins TRBV2 to TRBJ1-5; D is unresolved. Trimming stripped 1 base from V and 4 bases from J, with 11 bases between. This CDR3 comprises 15 residues. Germline CDR1 SNHLY, CDR2 FYNNEI. Here the CDR3 DNA reads TGTGCCAGCAGTGAAGTCACCTCAGTAAATCAGCCCCAGCATTTT. This sequence encodes CASSEVTSVNQPQHF. Full variable domain (outside the CDR3, taken from reference TRBV2 and TRBJ1-5): EPEVTQTPSHQVTQMGQEVILRCVPISNHLYFYWYRQILGQKVEFLVSFYNNEISEKSEIFDDQFSVERPDGSNFTLKIRSTKLEDSAMYFCASSEVTSVNQPQHFGDGTRLSIL.

This clonotype was recorded a few times. V is TRBV25-1 and J is TRBJ2-7; D gene uncertain. With the DNA end fitting TRBJ2-5 better, the J assignment may be wrong. This CDR3 spans 12 amino acids. Germline V CDR1 and CDR2: MGHDK, SYGVNS. CDR3 sequence reads: CASSQRLETQYF. The CDR3 DNA is TGTGCCAGCAGCCAGCGTCTAGAGACCCAGTACTTC.

In its sample, this clonotype was seen a few times. The chain links TRBV27 to TRBJ2-5, with unresolved D. V dropped 7 bases and J dropped 4 bases, with 7 bases sitting between them. The CDR3 has 11 amino acids. Germline V gene lookup returns CDR1 MNHEY and CDR2 SMNVEV (reference sequence). This CDR3 reads CASTSPETQYF. The DNA for the CDR3 is TGTGCCAGCACCTCGCCAGAGACCCAGTACTTC.

This clonotype occurred a few times. The chain has TRBV25-1 and TRBJ2-5; no reliable D call. With 8 bases removed from V and 11 bases from J, the gap between germline ends came to 15 bases. The CDR3 loop spans 11 amino acids. From germline, CDR1 is MGHDK and CDR2 SYGVNS. This CDR3 reads CASGQWAQQYF. The CDR3 bases are TGTGCCAGCGGCCAATGGGCTCAGCAGTACTTC.

The table lists this clonotype with a few counts. V gene TRBV9 combines with J gene TRBJ2-3; D remains ambiguous. The CDR3 contains 15 residues. The V end was cut by 0 bases, the J end by 3 bases, with 11 bases between. Germline V gene lookup returns CDR1 SGDLS and CDR2 YYNGEE. Here the CDR3 reads CASSVEVGSTDTQYF. The CDR3 DNA reads as TGTGCCAGCAGCGTAGAGGTGGGCAGTACAGATACGCAGTATTTT.

The V and J genes are TRBV7-9 and TRBJ2-7; 9 positions match TRBD2. CDR3 length equals 17 residues. V shed 1 base and J 6 bases; nucleotides not matched to a gene: 13. Germline CDR1 is SEHNR and CDR2 is FQNEAQ (reference sequence). The CDR3 loop reads CASSLVLAGRPRREQYF. CDR3 nucleotide sequence: TGTGCCAGCAGCTTAGTTCTAGCGGGGCGACCTAGGCGCGAGCAGTACTTC. Together with reference TRBV7-9 and TRBJ2-7, the CDR3 gives the full variable domain: DTGVSQNPRHKITKRGQNVTFRCDPISEHNRLYWYRQTLGQGPEFLTYFQNEAQLEKSRLLSDRFSAERPKGSFSTLEIQRTEQGDSAMYLCASSLVLAGRPRREQYFGPGTRLTVT.

The chain recombines TRBV20-1 with TRBJ1-1; D is perhaps TRBD1 (6 bases). The CDR3 is 14 amino acids. From germline, CDR1 is DFQATT and CDR2 SNEGSKA (reference sequence). The V gene lost 0 bases and the J gene lost 4 bases, with 12 bases spanning the gap. CDR3 sequence: CSAREYREGTEAFF. CDR3 bases: TGCAGTGCTAGAGAATACAGGGAGGGCACTGAAGCTTTCTTT.

The chain employs TRBV4-1 and TRBJ2-1; D ambiguous. V was clipped by 4 bases and J by 9 bases, with 13 bases between them. Germline CDR1 and CDR2: MGHRA and YSYEKL. CDR3 size: 13 residues. The CDR3 here is CASSPDSSTEQFF. The CDR3 DNA reads as TGCGCCAGCAGCCCCGACTCAAGCACTGAGCAGTTCTTC.